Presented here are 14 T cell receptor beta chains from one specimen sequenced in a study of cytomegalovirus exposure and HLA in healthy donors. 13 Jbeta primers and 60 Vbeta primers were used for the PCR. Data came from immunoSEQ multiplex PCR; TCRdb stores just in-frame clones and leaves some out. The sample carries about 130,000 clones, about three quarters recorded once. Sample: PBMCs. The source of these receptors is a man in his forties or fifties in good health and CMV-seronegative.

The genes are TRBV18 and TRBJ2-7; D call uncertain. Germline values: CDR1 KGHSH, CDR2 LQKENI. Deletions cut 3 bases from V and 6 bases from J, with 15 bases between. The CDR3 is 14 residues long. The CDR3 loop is CASSPEYWAFEQYV. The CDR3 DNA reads TGTGCCAGCTCACCCGAGTACTGGGCTTTCGAGCAGTACGTC.

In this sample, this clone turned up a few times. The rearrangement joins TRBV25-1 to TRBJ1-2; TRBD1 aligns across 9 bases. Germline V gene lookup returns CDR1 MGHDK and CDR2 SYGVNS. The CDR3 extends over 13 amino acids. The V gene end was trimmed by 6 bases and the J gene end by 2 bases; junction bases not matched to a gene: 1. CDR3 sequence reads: CASRGTGNYGYTF. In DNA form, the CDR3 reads TGTGCCAGCAGAGGGACAGGGAACTATGGCTACACCTTC.

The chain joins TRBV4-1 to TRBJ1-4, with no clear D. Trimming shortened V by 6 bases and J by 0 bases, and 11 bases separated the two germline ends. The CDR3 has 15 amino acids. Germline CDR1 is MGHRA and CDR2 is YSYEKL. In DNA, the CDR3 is TGCGCCAGCAGATCCACAGTTGCAACTAATGAAAAACTGTTTTTT. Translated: CASRSTVATNEKLFF.

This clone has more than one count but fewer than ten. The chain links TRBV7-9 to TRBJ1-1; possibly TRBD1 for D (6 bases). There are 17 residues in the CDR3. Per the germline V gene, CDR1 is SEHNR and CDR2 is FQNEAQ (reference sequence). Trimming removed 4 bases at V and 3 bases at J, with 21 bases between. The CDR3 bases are TGTGCCAGCAGCTCACCACGCCGAGGGGGAAGGTACACTGAAGCTTTCTTT. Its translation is CASSSPRRGGRYTEAFF.

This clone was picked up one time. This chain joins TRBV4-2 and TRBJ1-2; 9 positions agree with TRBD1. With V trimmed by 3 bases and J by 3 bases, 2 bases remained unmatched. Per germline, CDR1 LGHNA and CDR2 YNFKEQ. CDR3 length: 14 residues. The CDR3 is CASSQGDRDYGYTF. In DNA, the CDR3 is TGTGCCAGCAGCCAGGGGGACAGGGACTATGGCTACACCTTC.

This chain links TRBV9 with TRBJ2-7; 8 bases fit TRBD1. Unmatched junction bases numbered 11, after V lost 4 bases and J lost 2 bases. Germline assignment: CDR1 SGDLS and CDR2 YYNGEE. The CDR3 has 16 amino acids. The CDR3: CASSPKPVTGAYEQYF. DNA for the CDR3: TGTGCCAGCAGCCCCAAACCCGTGACAGGGGCCTACGAGCAGTACTTC. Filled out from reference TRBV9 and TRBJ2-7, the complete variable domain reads DSGVTQTPKHLITATGQRVTLRCSPRSGDLSVYWYQQSLDQGLQFLIQYYNGEERAKGNILERFSAQQFPDLHSELNLSSLELGDSALYFCASSPKPVTGAYEQYFGPGTRLTVT.

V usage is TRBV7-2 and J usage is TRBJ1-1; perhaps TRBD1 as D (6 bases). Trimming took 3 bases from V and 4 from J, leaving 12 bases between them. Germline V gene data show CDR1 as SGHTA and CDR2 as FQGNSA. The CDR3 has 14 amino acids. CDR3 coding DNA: TGTGCCAGCAGCTTTGACAGGAAGACCACTGAAGCTTTCTTT. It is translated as CASSFDRKTTEAFF. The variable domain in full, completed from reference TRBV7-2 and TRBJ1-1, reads GAGVSQSPSNKVTEKGKDVELRCDPISGHTALYWYRQSLGQGLEFLIYFQGNSAPDKSGLPSDRFSAERTGGSVSTLTIQRTQQEDSAVYLCASSFDRKTTEAFFGQGTRLTVV.

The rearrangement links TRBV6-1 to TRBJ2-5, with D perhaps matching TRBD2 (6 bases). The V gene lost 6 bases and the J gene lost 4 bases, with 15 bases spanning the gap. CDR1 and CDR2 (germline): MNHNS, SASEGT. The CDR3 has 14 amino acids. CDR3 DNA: TGTGCCAGCAGGGAGGGAGGCGGCCGAGAGACCCAGTACTTC. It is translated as CASREGGGRETQYF.

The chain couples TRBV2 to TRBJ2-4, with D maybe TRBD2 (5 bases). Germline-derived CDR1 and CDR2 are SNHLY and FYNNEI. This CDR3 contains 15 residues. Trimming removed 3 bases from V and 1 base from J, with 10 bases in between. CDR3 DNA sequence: TGTGCCAGCAGTGACCGGGAATCGGCCAAAAACATTCAGTACTTC. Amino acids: CASSDRESAKNIQYF.

The CDR3 DNA is TGTGCCAGTAGTACCCGAACAGGGCGGATCCATCAGCCCCAGCATTTT. It codes for CASSTRTGRIHQPQHF. This sequence joins TRBV19 and TRBJ1-5, with D maybe TRBD1 (6 bases). The V end lost 4 bases, the J end lost 5 bases, and 18 bases lay between the germline ends. This CDR3 comprises 16 residues. Germline CDR1 reads LNHDA; CDR2 reads SQIVND (reference sequence).

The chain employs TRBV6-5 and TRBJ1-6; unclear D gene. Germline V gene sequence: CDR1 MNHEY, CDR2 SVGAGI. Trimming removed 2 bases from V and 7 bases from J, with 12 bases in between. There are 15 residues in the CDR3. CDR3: CASSYTPRTNSPLHF. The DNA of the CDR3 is TGTGCCAGCAGTTACACCCCCAGAACCAATTCACCCCTCCACTTT.

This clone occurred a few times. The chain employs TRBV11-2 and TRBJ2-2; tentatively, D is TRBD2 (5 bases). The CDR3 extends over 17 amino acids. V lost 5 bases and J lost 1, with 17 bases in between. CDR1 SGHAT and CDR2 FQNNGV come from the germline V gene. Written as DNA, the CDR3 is TGTGCCAGCAGCCCCAGAGGCGGGCCAAAGAACACCGGGGAGCTGTTTTTT. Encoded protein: CASSPRGGPKNTGELFF.

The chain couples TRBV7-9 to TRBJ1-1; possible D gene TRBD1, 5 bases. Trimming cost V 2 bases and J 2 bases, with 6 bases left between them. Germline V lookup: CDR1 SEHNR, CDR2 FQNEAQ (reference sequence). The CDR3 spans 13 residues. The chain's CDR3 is CASSLRGNTEAFF. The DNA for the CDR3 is TGTGCCAGCAGCTTAAGGGGTAACACTGAAGCTTTCTTT. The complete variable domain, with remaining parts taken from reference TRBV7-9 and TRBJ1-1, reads DTGVSQNPRHKITKRGQNVTFRCDPISEHNRLYWYRQTLGQGPEFLTYFQNEAQLEKSRLLSDRFSAERPKGSFSTLEIQRTEQGDSAMYLCASSLRGNTEAFFGQGTRLTVV.

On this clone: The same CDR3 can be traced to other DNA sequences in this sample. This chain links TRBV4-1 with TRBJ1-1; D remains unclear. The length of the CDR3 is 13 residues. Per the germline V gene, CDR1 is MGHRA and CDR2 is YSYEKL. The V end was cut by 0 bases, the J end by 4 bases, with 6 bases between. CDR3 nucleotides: TGCGCCAGCAGCCAAGAGCCCGGCACTGAAGCTTTCTTT. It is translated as CASSQEPGTEAFF.